This T cell receptor beta chain was sequenced in a study of shared clonotypes between healthy human individuals. CD45RO-negative cells were positively selected for CCR7, leaving out terminally differentiated effector memory CD45RA+ cells. The method was immunoSEQ multiplex PCR; TCRdb's version includes in-frame clones alone and lacks a portion of them. The sample consists of 500,000 to 700,000 clones, about 95% of them appearing once. The TCR originated in a woman aged 25 to 45 in good health. Sample: naive CD8+ T cells sorted from blood.

In DNA, the CDR3 is TGTGCCAGTAGTCTAGCGGGCCGGGGAGATACGCAGTATTTT. Translation: CASSLAGRGDTQYF. The chain combines TRBV19 with TRBJ2-3; 8 bases are shared with TRBD2. This CDR3 has 14 residues. The germline V gene has CDR1 LNHDA and CDR2 SQIVND (reference sequence). V gave up 5 bases and J gave up 5 bases; unmatched junction bases: 6. Drawing the rest from reference TRBV19 and TRBJ2-3, the complete variable domain is DGGITQSPKYLFRKEGQNVTLSCEQNLNHDAMYWYRQDPGQGLRLIYYSQIVNDFQKGDIAEGYSVSREKKESFPLTVTSAQKNPTAFYLCASSLAGRGDTQYFGPGTRLTVL.